The subject of this entry is one T cell receptor beta chain. Antigen: not known. PCR was performed using 60 Vbeta and 13 Jbeta primers. Sequencing was performed with immunoSEQ multiplex PCR; in TCRdb, only in-frame clones are kept and a portion is missing. The sample lists about 170,000 clones, 70% to 90% occurring once. These data belong to a study of cytomegalovirus exposure and HLA in healthy donors. Study context: Out of approximately 170 million T cells, an earlier analysis found over 90 million unique TCR beta sequences in total. Within the Caucasian-associated ancestry cluster were around 81% of the approximately 400 genotyped donors.

There are 15 residues in the CDR3. Losses at the gene ends were 5 bases for V and 2 bases for J; bases not matched to a gene: 5. Per germline, CDR1 LNHDA and CDR2 SQIVND (reference sequence). Donors had nominal health at sampling but likely had unrecorded immune exposures. Study-level results: Reportedly, diagnosis of cytomegalovirus status by the classifier showed high specificity and sensitivity.

The V call is TRBV19, the J call TRBJ2-7; 11 nucleotides align to TRBD2. This receptor was taken from a woman aged 18-30 years in good health and CMV-seronegative. The sequenced sample consisted of PBMCs. The DNA of the CDR3 is TGTGCCAGTAGTTTAACTAGCGGGAGTACCTACGAGCAGTACTTC. Translated, it gives CASSLTSGSTYEQYF.